Listed below are T cell receptor beta chains from one sample, sequenced in a study of T cells after yellow fever vaccination. Using its own MiXCR run on the 5' RACE reads, TCRdb lists one record per CDR3 protein. The table has 300,000 to 400,000 distinct CDR3 sequences, roughly an eighth seen once; the top ten hold roughly 3.1%. This sample comprised CD4+ T cells sorted from PBMCs, obtained 15 days after the yellow fever booster vaccination. Receptor source: a man aged 18 to 30 who received the YFV17D yellow fever vaccine. Both conserved end residues are part of each CDR3. Fields, in order: CDR3 DNA, CDR3 protein, V gene, clone size, D gene, J gene. D genes are given only for firm matches. The size of a clone is reported for some rows only, either as once, few or many, or as a class for expanded clones.

CDR3nt: TGTGCCATCAGTGGACAGAATCAGCCCCAGCATTTT
CDR3aa: CAISGQNQPQHF
v_gene: TRBV10-3
abundance: NA
d_gene: NA
j_gene: TRBJ1-5

CDR3nt: TGTGCCAGCAGCAACCAGGGGAACAATGAGCAGTTCTTC
CDR3aa: CASSNQGNNEQFF
v_gene: TRBV7-3
abundance: NA
d_gene: NA
j_gene: TRBJ2-1

CDR3nt: TGTGCCAGCAGCTTAATTTCGGCTAACTATGGCTACACCTTC
CDR3aa: CASSLISANYGYTF
v_gene: TRBV7-2
abundance: NA
d_gene: NA
j_gene: TRBJ1-2

CDR3nt: TGTGCCAGCAGTTACCAATGGATGACCCAGTACTTC
CDR3aa: CASSYQWMTQYF
v_gene: TRBV6-6
abundance: NA
d_gene: NA
j_gene: TRBJ2-5

CDR3nt: TGTGCCAGCAAGCGGGGAAGCTCCTACAATGAGCAGTTCTTC
CDR3aa: CASKRGSSYNEQFF
v_gene: TRBV7-2
abundance: NA
d_gene: TRBD2
j_gene: TRBJ2-1

CDR3nt: TGCGCCAGCAGCTTGGCCGGACCTCTCTCTGGAAACACCATATATTTT
CDR3aa: CASSLAGPLSGNTIYF
v_gene: TRBV5-1
abundance: NA
d_gene: NA
j_gene: TRBJ1-3

CDR3nt: TGTGCCAGCAGCTTAACCCGAGACAGCGTAAACACCGGGGAGCTGTTTTTT
CDR3aa: CASSLTRDSVNTGELFF
v_gene: TRBV7-3
abundance: few
d_gene: NA
j_gene: TRBJ2-2

CDR3nt: TGTGCCAGCAGCCCCTTCGGACTAGCGGGGGGACAACTGAACACCGGGGAGCTGTTTTTT
CDR3aa: CASSPFGLAGGQLNTGELFF
v_gene: TRBV7-2
abundance: few
d_gene: TRBD2
j_gene: TRBJ2-2

CDR3nt: TGTGCCAGCTGTATAGCGGGGGGCAAAAATGAGCAGTTCTTC
CDR3aa: CASCIAGGKNEQFF
v_gene: TRBV12-3/TRBV12-4
abundance: few
d_gene: TRBD2
j_gene: TRBJ2-1

CDR3nt: TGTGCCAGCAGTTTCTACAGGGGCCTCGGCACTGAAGCTTTCTTT
CDR3aa: CASSFYRGLGTEAFF
v_gene: TRBV12-3/TRBV12-4
abundance: NA
d_gene: TRBD1
j_gene: TRBJ1-1

CDR3nt: TGTGCCAGCAGCCAGTCGGGGTATCAGCCCCAGCATTTT
CDR3aa: CASSQSGYQPQHF
v_gene: TRBV7-9
abundance: NA
d_gene: NA
j_gene: TRBJ1-5

CDR3nt: TGTGCCAGCACCCGAGACTACGAGGAGCAGTACTTC
CDR3aa: CASTRDYEEQYF
v_gene: TRBV7-2
abundance: NA
d_gene: NA
j_gene: TRBJ2-7

CDR3nt: TGTGCCAGCAGCCAAGATCCACAGCGAGTGGGGGAAAAACTGTTTTTT
CDR3aa: CASSQDPQRVGEKLFF
v_gene: TRBV3-1
abundance: NA
d_gene: NA
j_gene: TRBJ1-4

CDR3nt: TGTGCCAGCTCTAGCGGGGACTACAATGAGCAGTTCTTC
CDR3aa: CASSSGDYNEQFF
v_gene: TRBV11-2
abundance: few
d_gene: TRBD2
j_gene: TRBJ2-1

CDR3nt: TGTGCCAGCAGCTTGGATCCTGGGACTAGGAACACCGGGGAGCTGTTTTTT
CDR3aa: CASSLDPGTRNTGELFF
v_gene: TRBV5-4
abundance: few
d_gene: TRBD2
j_gene: TRBJ2-2

CDR3nt: TGTGCCATCAGTGAGAACAGGGGAAACGGGGAGCTGTTTTTT
CDR3aa: CAISENRGNGELFF
v_gene: TRBV10-3
abundance: NA
d_gene: TRBD1
j_gene: TRBJ2-2

CDR3nt: TGTGCCAGCAGCGCCACTCGGGGGCGCCCGCACGAGCAGTACTTC
CDR3aa: CASSATRGRPHEQYF
v_gene: TRBV7-9
abundance: NA
d_gene: NA
j_gene: TRBJ2-7

CDR3nt: TGTGCCAGCACCGTGGGCCAAGAGACCCAGTACTTC
CDR3aa: CASTVGQETQYF
v_gene: TRBV7-6
abundance: few
d_gene: NA
j_gene: TRBJ2-5

CDR3nt: TGCGCCAGCAGCTTCAGGGGGGGCCCGGGCACAGATACGCAGTATTTT
CDR3aa: CASSFRGGPGTDTQYF
v_gene: TRBV5-1
abundance: few
d_gene: NA
j_gene: TRBJ2-3

CDR3nt: TGCGCCAGCAGCTTGGCGGACAGCCTCGGGGAAGAGACCCAGTACTTC
CDR3aa: CASSLADSLGEETQYF
v_gene: TRBV5-1
abundance: many
d_gene: NA
j_gene: TRBJ2-5

CDR3nt: TGTGCCAGCAGTTTATCCTCAGGGGGGACTGAAGCTTTCTTT
CDR3aa: CASSLSSGGTEAFF
v_gene: TRBV12-3/TRBV12-4
abundance: NA
d_gene: TRBD1
j_gene: TRBJ1-1

CDR3nt: TGTGCCAGCAGCTTCAGGGGCCCTGGGTCGGCCAATTCACCCCTCCACTTT
CDR3aa: CASSFRGPGSANSPLHF
v_gene: TRBV7-2
abundance: few
d_gene: NA
j_gene: TRBJ1-6

CDR3nt: TGTGCCAGCAGCCAAGATGGCGGGGGCAATGGCTACACCTTC
CDR3aa: CASSQDGGGNGYTF
v_gene: TRBV3-1
abundance: few
d_gene: NA
j_gene: TRBJ1-2

CDR3nt: TGCGCCAGCAGCTTGGACCCGGGGGACATCAATACGCAGTATTTT
CDR3aa: CASSLDPGDINTQYF
v_gene: TRBV5-1
abundance: NA
d_gene: NA
j_gene: TRBJ2-3

CDR3nt: TGCGCCAGCAGCTTGCTGGGCTCCGGGGCCAACGTCCTGACTTTC
CDR3aa: CASSLLGSGANVLTF
v_gene: TRBV5-1
abundance: many
d_gene: NA
j_gene: TRBJ2-6

CDR3nt: TGTGCCAGCAGTTTATCGGAGTGGGCTGAGCAGTTCTTC
CDR3aa: CASSLSEWAEQFF
v_gene: TRBV12-3/TRBV12-4
abundance: NA
d_gene: NA
j_gene: TRBJ2-1

CDR3nt: TGTGCCAGCAGTCAGAGGGACAGGGAAAACATGAACACTGAAGCTTTCTTT
CDR3aa: CASSQRDRENMNTEAFF
v_gene: TRBV6-4
abundance: NA
d_gene: TRBD1
j_gene: TRBJ1-1

CDR3nt: TGTGCCAGCAGCACCCGGACAGGGCCCTATGGCTACACCTTC
CDR3aa: CASSTRTGPYGYTF
v_gene: TRBV21-1
abundance: few
d_gene: NA
j_gene: TRBJ1-2

CDR3nt: TGTGCCAGCATCTCAGGGGAAGGAGGGGTTTATGGCTACACCTTC
CDR3aa: CASISGEGGVYGYTF
v_gene: TRBV28
abundance: few
d_gene: NA
j_gene: TRBJ1-2

CDR3nt: TGCAGCGTTGATCGCCAGGGGGCTTTGGTTGGGGAGACCCAGTACTTC
CDR3aa: CSVDRQGALVGETQYF
v_gene: TRBV29-1
abundance: many
d_gene: TRBD1
j_gene: TRBJ2-5

CDR3nt: TGCGCCAGCAGCTGGACACCCTTCCCGAACACTGAAGCTTTCTTT
CDR3aa: CASSWTPFPNTEAFF
v_gene: TRBV5-1
abundance: NA
d_gene: NA
j_gene: TRBJ1-1

CDR3nt: TGTGCCAGCAGTGATACCGGGACCACTACTGAAAAACTGTTTTTT
CDR3aa: CASSDTGTTTEKLFF
v_gene: TRBV3-1
abundance: NA
d_gene: NA
j_gene: TRBJ1-4

CDR3nt: TGTGCCAGCAGTTATCGACAGTTCCCAGGGGAGCTGTTTTTT
CDR3aa: CASSYRQFPGELFF
v_gene: TRBV6-2/TRBV6-3
abundance: NA
d_gene: NA
j_gene: TRBJ2-2

CDR3nt: TGTGCCAGCAGCTCCTGGGGACAGGGCTACAATGAGCAGTTCTTC
CDR3aa: CASSSWGQGYNEQFF
v_gene: TRBV6-5
abundance: NA
d_gene: TRBD1
j_gene: TRBJ2-1

CDR3nt: TGTGCCACCAGCAGGGGCGGGGGAAAGGACGATGAGCAGTTCTTC
CDR3aa: CATSRGGGKDDEQFF
v_gene: TRBV15
abundance: NA
d_gene: TRBD2
j_gene: TRBJ2-1

CDR3nt: TGTGCCAGACCCAACAATCAGCCCCAGCATTTT
CDR3aa: CARPNNQPQHF
v_gene: TRBV6-4
abundance: few
d_gene: NA
j_gene: TRBJ1-5

CDR3nt: TGTGCCAGCAGTTACTCTCCCGGTGAAAAACTGTTTTTT
CDR3aa: CASSYSPGEKLFF
v_gene: TRBV6-6
abundance: NA
d_gene: NA
j_gene: TRBJ1-4

CDR3nt: TGTGCCAGCTCACCTGGATCTTTTAACTATGGCTACACCTTC
CDR3aa: CASSPGSFNYGYTF
v_gene: TRBV18
abundance: NA
d_gene: NA
j_gene: TRBJ1-2

CDR3nt: NA
CDR3aa: CASSLRAGVSTEAFF
v_gene: TRBV12-3/TRBV12-4
abundance: NA
d_gene: NA
j_gene: TRBJ1-1

CDR3nt: TGTGCCAGCAGGGCGACAGGGCAAGAGACCCAGTACTTC
CDR3aa: CASRATGQETQYF
v_gene: TRBV2
abundance: NA
d_gene: TRBD1
j_gene: TRBJ2-5

CDR3nt: TGTGCCAGCAGCACGATGGGTGCAGGGGGAGGGGACACTGAAGCTTTCTTT
CDR3aa: CASSTMGAGGGDTEAFF
v_gene: TRBV11-2
abundance: NA
d_gene: TRBD1
j_gene: TRBJ1-1

CDR3nt: TGTGCCAGCAGTGAATGGAATGGGGCCAATGAGCAGTTCTTC
CDR3aa: CASSEWNGANEQFF
v_gene: TRBV6-1
abundance: NA
d_gene: NA
j_gene: TRBJ2-1

CDR3nt: TGTGCCAGCAGTTTCGGGGGGTCGAGCTCCTACGAGCAGTACTTC
CDR3aa: CASSFGGSSSYEQYF
v_gene: TRBV12-3/TRBV12-4
abundance: few
d_gene: TRBD2
j_gene: TRBJ2-7

CDR3nt: TGTGCCAGCAGCTATCGACAGGGGTCCCCTTATCAGCCCCAGCATTTT
CDR3aa: CASSYRQGSPYQPQHF
v_gene: TRBV5-6
abundance: NA
d_gene: TRBD1
j_gene: TRBJ1-5

CDR3nt: TGTGCCAGTAGCGGGGGAGGTGAGGATACGCAGTATTTT
CDR3aa: CASSGGGEDTQYF
v_gene: TRBV2
abundance: NA
d_gene: TRBD2
j_gene: TRBJ2-3

CDR3nt: TGTGCCAGCACCTCCCCTCCAGCCTTC
CDR3aa: CASTSPPAF
v_gene: TRBV5-4
abundance: NA
d_gene: NA
j_gene: TRBJ1-2

CDR3nt: TGTGCCAGCAGCTACGGGGGGGCCGCCTACAATGAGCAGTTCTTC
CDR3aa: CASSYGGAAYNEQFF
v_gene: TRBV7-6
abundance: NA
d_gene: TRBD2
j_gene: TRBJ2-1

CDR3nt: TGCGCCAGCAGGATTCTATCCTCTAGCACAGATACGCAGTATTTT
CDR3aa: CASRILSSSTDTQYF
v_gene: TRBV5-1
abundance: NA
d_gene: NA
j_gene: TRBJ2-3

CDR3nt: TGTGCCAGCAGCTTAGGGACGGGTGGTAGGACGCAGTATTTT
CDR3aa: CASSLGTGGRTQYF
v_gene: TRBV11-2
abundance: NA
d_gene: NA
j_gene: TRBJ2-3

CDR3nt: TGTGCCAGCAGCTTAGCGTTCGAGACAGAGTATAATTCACCCCTCCACTTT
CDR3aa: CASSLAFETEYNSPLHF
v_gene: TRBV7-2
abundance: many
d_gene: NA
j_gene: TRBJ1-6

CDR3nt: TGTGCCAGCAATCAGATGGGTCTAGCTGACAATGAGCAGTTCTTC
CDR3aa: CASNQMGLADNEQFF
v_gene: TRBV6-6
abundance: many
d_gene: NA
j_gene: TRBJ2-1

CDR3nt: TGTGCCAGCAGTGCCGCCCCGGGAGGTGCTGAAGCTTTCTTT
CDR3aa: CASSAAPGGAEAFF
v_gene: TRBV2
abundance: many
d_gene: NA
j_gene: TRBJ1-1